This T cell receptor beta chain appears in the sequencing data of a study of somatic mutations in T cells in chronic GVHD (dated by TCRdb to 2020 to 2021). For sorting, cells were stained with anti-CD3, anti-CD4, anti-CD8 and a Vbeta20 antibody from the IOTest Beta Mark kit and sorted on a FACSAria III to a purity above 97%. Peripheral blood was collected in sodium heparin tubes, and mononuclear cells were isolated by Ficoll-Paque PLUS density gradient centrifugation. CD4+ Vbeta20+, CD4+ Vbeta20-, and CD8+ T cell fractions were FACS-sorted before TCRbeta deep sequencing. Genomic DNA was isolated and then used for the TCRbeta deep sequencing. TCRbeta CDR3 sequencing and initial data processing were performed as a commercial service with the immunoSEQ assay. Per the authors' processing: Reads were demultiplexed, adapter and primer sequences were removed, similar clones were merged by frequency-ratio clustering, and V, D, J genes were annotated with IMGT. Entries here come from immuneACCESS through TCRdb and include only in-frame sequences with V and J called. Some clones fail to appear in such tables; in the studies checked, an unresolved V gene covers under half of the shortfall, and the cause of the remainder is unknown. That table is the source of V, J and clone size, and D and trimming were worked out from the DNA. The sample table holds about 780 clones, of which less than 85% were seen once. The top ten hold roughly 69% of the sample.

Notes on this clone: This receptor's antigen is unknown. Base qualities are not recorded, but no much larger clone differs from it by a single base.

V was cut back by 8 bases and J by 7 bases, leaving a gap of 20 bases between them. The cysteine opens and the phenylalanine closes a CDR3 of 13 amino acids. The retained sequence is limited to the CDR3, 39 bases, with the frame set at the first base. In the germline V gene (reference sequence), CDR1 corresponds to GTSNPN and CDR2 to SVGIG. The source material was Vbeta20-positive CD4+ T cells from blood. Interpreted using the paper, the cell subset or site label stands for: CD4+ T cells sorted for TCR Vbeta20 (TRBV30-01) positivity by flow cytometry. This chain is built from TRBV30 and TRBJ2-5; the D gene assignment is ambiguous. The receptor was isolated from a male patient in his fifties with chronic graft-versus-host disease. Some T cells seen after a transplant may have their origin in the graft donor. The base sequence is TGTGCCGGAGAATTTACAAACCTGGGGACCCAGTACTTC. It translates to CAGEFTNLGTQYF.